This record covers a single T cell receptor beta chain. The target of this receptor is not known. It has no much larger one-base neighbor in the sample; base qualities were not kept. This sample was included in a study of T cell changes during pregnancy in multiple sclerosis (dated by TCRdb to the late 2010s). As for the study more broadly: In women with multiple sclerosis, the researchers looked at how the T cell repertoire shifted as pregnancy progressed.

The cysteine opens and the phenylalanine closes a CDR3 of 16 amino acids. The entry retains the CDR3 DNA only, 48 bases that are in frame from base 1. Libraries were made using the immunoSEQ multiplex PCR assay. Held by TCRdb, this immuneACCESS table contains in-frame sequences only and omits some clones. Under half of the omission traces to an unresolved V gene where checked; the cause of the rest is unknown. The sample table holds about 160 clones, of which approximately 52% were seen once. The ten largest clones add up to 57% of the sample. This TCR derives from a female patient with multiple sclerosis, enrolled in a pregnancy study. Some clones in this sample may be carry-over from other donors' samples. This chain is built from TRBV21-1 and TRBJ2-7. TRBV21-1 is a documented pseudogene. Source material: cultured CD4+ T cells. CDR3 region: CASSCSMLHVLDEQYF. In nucleotides, the sequence is TGTGCCAGCAGCTGTAGTATGCTACACGTGTTAGACGAGCAGTACTTC.